The clone carrying this TCR beta chain was counted a single time. Trimming pared 4 bases from V and 4 bases from J, leaving 14 bases between. The length of the CDR3 is 14 residues. CDR1 is GTSNPN and CDR2 is SVGIG in the germline V gene (reference sequence). TCRdb's copy holds only in-frame clones and misses some; the assay was immunoSEQ multiplex PCR. There are about 64,000 clones in the sample; 86% occur only once, and around 1.2% lies in the top ten. This sample was taken from a study of blood T cell repertoires in COVID-19. Background on the study: Sources were T cells, B-cell-depleted T cells, or PBMCs; the material itself was cDNA or gDNA.

Sequencing used peripheral blood. The rearrangement joins TRBV30 to TRBJ1-3; no definite D call. This TCR came from a man in his forties or fifties with acute or convalescent COVID-19. CDR3 region: CAWTGVRVGNTIYF. The CDR3 coding sequence is TGTGCCTGGACCGGGGTCCGTGTAGGAAACACCATATATTTT.